The TCR beta chain described here comes from a study of cytomegalovirus exposure and HLA in healthy donors. Germline V lookup: CDR1 LNHDA, CDR2 SQIVND (reference sequence). CDR3 length equals 13 residues. The V end lost 5 bases, the J end lost 1 base, and 8 bases lay between the germline ends. This clone turned up a few times. Both 60 Vbeta primers and 13 Jbeta primers went into the PCR. TCRdb's copy holds only in-frame clones and misses some; the assay was immunoSEQ multiplex PCR. The data hold 180,000 or so clones, with about 9.4% observed a single time. The receptor was derived from a woman aged 25 to 39 in good health and CMV-seropositive. The specimen sequenced was PBMCs. The gene calls are TRBV19 and TRBJ1-1, with a tentative D call TRBD1 (5 bases). The CDR3 bases are TGTGCCAGTAGTTCCCAGGGGAACACTGAAGCTTTCTTT. This encodes CASSSQGNTEAFF.